A single sample is the source of the 29 T cell receptor beta chains below, sequenced in a study of Tregs in tolerant kidney transplant recipients. Generated by immunoSEQ multiplex PCR, the TCRdb table keeps only in-frame clones and is missing some. The sample holds 90,000 to 150,000 clones, roughly 93% seen once. Sequenced input: CD4+ T cells from blood. These receptor sequences come from a human donor in good health.

The chain links TRBV6-6 to TRBJ1-2; weak D call: TRBD1 (5 bases). This CDR3 has 13 residues. Per the germline V gene, CDR1 is MNHNY and CDR2 is SVGAGI (reference sequence). Between the trimmed V and J ends, which lost 0 bases and 7 bases, there was a span of 9 bases. The CDR3 region has the DNA TGTGCCAGCAGTTACTCGGCAGGGACTGGCTACACCTTC. It is translated as CASSYSAGTGYTF.

The chain joins TRBV2 to TRBJ2-5; D gene ambiguous. V shed 4 bases and J shed 10 bases, with 22 bases lying between them. CDR3 length: 15 residues. Germline CDR1 reads SNHLY; CDR2 reads FYNNEI. The CDR3 sequence: CASSAAMRSSVGQYF. The CDR3 nucleotides read TGTGCCAGCAGTGCAGCAATGAGGTCTTCGGTGGGCCAGTACTTC.

The V and J genes are TRBV7-9 and TRBJ1-2; tentatively, D is TRBD1 (6 bases). Germline V gene lookup returns CDR1 SEHNR and CDR2 FQNEAQ (reference sequence). The CDR3 is 16 residues long. V was clipped by 5 bases and J by 7 bases, with 23 bases between them. Here the CDR3 DNA reads TGTGCCAGCAGCGGAAGAGGGGGGGTTCAGGGAAGTGGCTACACCTTC. Amino acids: CASSGRGGVQGSGYTF.

About this clone: At one end, the junction sequence differs from germline, possibly due to a read error. The V and J genes are TRBV9 and TRBJ2-2, with 12 positions matching TRBD2. Germline values: CDR1 SGDLS, CDR2 YYNGEE. This CDR3 is built from 18 residues. CDR3 residues: CASSVVASGRANAGELFF. Written as DNA, the CDR3 is TGTGCCAGCAGCGTAGTAGCTAGCGGGAGGGCGAACGCCGGGGAGCTGTTTTTT.

V and J are TRBV2 and TRBJ2-2, with no clear D. Deletions cut 4 bases from V and 5 bases from J, with 2 bases between. The CDR3 is 11 amino acids. Germline CDR1 reads SNHLY; CDR2 reads FYNNEI. The CDR3 loop is CASSVTGELFF. CDR3 nucleotide sequence: TGTGCCAGCAGTGTTACCGGGGAGCTGTTTTTT.

V is TRBV15 and J is TRBJ2-5; 7 bases match TRBD2. The trim removed 5 bases at V and 7 bases at J, leaving 13 bases unmatched. This CDR3 has 15 amino acids. Germline V gene data show CDR1 as LNHNV and CDR2 as YYDKDF (reference sequence). CDR3 in DNA: TGTGCCACCAGCCCGCGGACTAGTTCCCTGGGGACCCAGTACTTC. Translation: CATSPRTSSLGTQYF.

This sequence joins TRBV19 and TRBJ2-7; 7 nucleotides match TRBD1. This CDR3 has 15 residues. Per germline, CDR1 LNHDA and CDR2 SQIVND (reference sequence). J gave up 3 bases and V 4 bases, and 9 bases lay outside the gene matches. CDR3 residues: CASSTNRGPLYEQYF. Here the CDR3 DNA reads TGTGCCAGTAGTACTAACAGGGGCCCCCTCTACGAGCAGTACTTC.

This clone was found once. The gene calls are TRBV5-6 and TRBJ1-5; D may be TRBD1 (6 bases). Trimming took off 0 bases at V and 0 bases at J, with 19 bases between the two ends. Germline assignment: CDR1 SGHDT and CDR2 YYEEEE. There are 19 residues in the CDR3. The chain's CDR3 is CASSLGIDRPPYSNQPQHF. CDR3 nucleotides: TGTGCCAGCAGCTTGGGTATCGACAGGCCTCCTTATAGCAATCAGCCCCAGCATTTT.

The chain has TRBV7-3 and TRBJ1-4; no clear D. Germline V lookup: CDR1 SGHTA, CDR2 FQGTGA. The CDR3 length is 14 residues. V was shortened by 6 bases and J by 0 bases, with 8 bases between the two germline ends. The CDR3 is CASSPSPTNEKLFF. CDR3 DNA sequence: TGTGCCAGCAGTCCATCCCCAACTAATGAAAAACTGTTTTTT.

This clone was detected once. The chain links TRBV29-1 to TRBJ1-2; D remains unclear. Germline V gives CDR1 SQVTM, CDR2 ANQGSEA. The CDR3 sequence is 13 residues long. The V gene lost 6 bases and the J gene lost 2 bases, with 13 bases spanning the gap. DNA for the CDR3: TGCAGCGTCTATACTAGTCTAAACTATGGCTACACCTTC. Translation: CSVYTSLNYGYTF. The whole variable domain, filled in from reference TRBV29-1 and TRBJ1-2, reads SAVISQKPSRDICQRGTSLTIQCQVDSQVTMMFWYRQQPGQSLTLIATANQGSEATYESGFVIDKFPISRPNLTFSTLTVSNMSPEDSSIYLCSVYTSLNYGYTFGSGTRLTVV.

CDR3 bases: TGTGCCAGCAGCAAAAACAGGGAGAACACTGAAGCTTTCTTT. Protein sequence: CASSKNRENTEAFF. The chain is built from TRBV7-3 and TRBJ1-1; possible D gene TRBD1, 6 bases. The CDR3 is 14 residues long. V lost 5 bases to trimming and J lost 1 base, with 11 bases between them. Germline CDR1 SGHTA, CDR2 FQGTGA.

The chain couples TRBV2 to TRBJ2-7; a weak D match, TRBD1 (6 bases). The V end lost 4 bases, the J end lost 5 bases, and 12 bases lay between the germline ends. Germline V lookup: CDR1 SNHLY, CDR2 FYNNEI. CDR3 length: 13 residues. CDR3 region: CASSAGTSHEQYF. For the CDR3, the DNA is TGTGCCAGCAGTGCGGGGACATCACACGAGCAGTACTTC.

The chain carries TRBV15 and TRBJ2-7, with D possibly TRBD1 on 6 matching bases. The CDR3 is 15 amino acids. Trimming stripped 1 base from V and 1 base from J, with 11 bases between. Germline CDR1 LNHNV, CDR2 YYDKDF (reference sequence). CDR3 in amino acids: CATSRGTAFSYEQYF. In nucleotides, the CDR3 is TGTGCCACCAGCAGAGGGACAGCTTTTTCCTACGAGCAGTACTTC.

This clone was seen only once. This chain uses TRBV7-9 with TRBJ1-3, with D maybe TRBD1 (5 bases). CDR1 SEHNR and CDR2 FQNEAQ come from the germline V gene (reference sequence). The CDR3 extends over 15 amino acids. Trimming removed 1 base at V and 8 bases at J, with 15 bases between. The CDR3 here is CASSLVADTGDTIYF. The CDR3 DNA sequence: TGTGCCAGCAGCTTAGTAGCGGACACCGGGGACACCATATATTTT. The full variable domain, completed using reference TRBV7-9 and TRBJ1-3, is DTGVSQNPRHKITKRGQNVTFRCDPISEHNRLYWYRQTLGQGPEFLTYFQNEAQLEKSRLLSDRFSAERPKGSFSTLEIQRTEQGDSAMYLCASSLVADTGDTIYFGEGSWLTVV.

The sample holds one count of this clone. The rearrangement links TRBV18 to TRBJ1-5; D gene unclear. There are 14 residues in the CDR3. Looked up from germline, CDR1 is KGHSH and CDR2 is LQKENI. Trimming cost V 3 bases and J 5 bases, with 11 bases left between them. The CDR3 sequence is CASSPQVGDQPQHF. CDR3 DNA: TGTGCCAGCTCACCCCAGGTCGGCGATCAGCCCCAGCATTTT.

This clone has only one observation. This chain's CDR3 is CASRMRGVGLYEQYF. CDR3 coding DNA: TGTGCCAGCAGGATGCGGGGGGTGGGACTCTACGAGCAGTACTTC. This sequence joins TRBV6-1 and TRBJ2-7; the match to TRBD2 covers 8 bases. V lost 6 bases to trimming and J lost 3 bases; unmatched junction nucleotides: 10. This CDR3 contains 15 residues. CDR1 and CDR2 (germline): MNHNS, SASEGT.

CDR3: CATAPLGTEKYNEQFF. The CDR3 DNA sequence: TGTGCCACCGCGCCATTGGGGACGGAAAAGTACAATGAGCAGTTCTTC. The chain has TRBV7-9 and TRBJ2-1; the D gene could be TRBD1 or TRBD2 (5 bases each). The CDR3 is made up of 16 amino acids. Deletions cut 10 bases from V and 4 bases from J, with 23 bases between. Germline V CDR1 and CDR2: SEHNR, FQNEAQ (reference sequence). The complete variable domain, with remaining parts taken from reference TRBV7-9 and TRBJ2-1, reads DTGVSQNPRHKITKRGQNVTFRCDPISEHNRLYWYRQTLGQGPEFLTYFQNEAQLEKSRLLSDRFSAERPKGSFSTLEIQRTEQGDSAMYLCATAPLGTEKYNEQFFGPGTRLTVL.

The chain recombines TRBV9 with TRBJ1-4; 8 nucleotides line up with TRBD1. This CDR3 spans 15 amino acids. Per germline, CDR1 SGDLS and CDR2 YYNGEE. After removal of 2 bases from V and 3 bases from J, the junction contained 3 bases not matched to a gene. For the CDR3, the DNA is TGTGCCAGCAGCGTCCAGGGGGCATCTAATGAAAAACTGTTTTTT. Translating it yields CASSVQGASNEKLFF.

The V call is TRBV18, the J call TRBJ2-7; 8 nucleotides match TRBD1. The length of the CDR3 is 14 residues. The V and J ends lost 6 bases and 3 bases, in that order; junction bases with no gene match: 7. Germline loops: CDR1 KGHSH, CDR2 LQKENI. CDR3 loop: CASSATGVVYEQYF. CDR3 in DNA: TGTGCCAGCTCCGCGACAGGGGTAGTCTACGAGCAGTACTTC.

The genes are TRBV19 and TRBJ1-2; D unclear. The length of the CDR3 is 15 residues. The germline V and J ends were trimmed by 6 bases and 0 bases, with 14 bases remaining between them. Germline V lookup: CDR1 LNHDA, CDR2 SQIVND (reference sequence). The CDR3 DNA reads as TGTGCCAGTAGCCCCAACAGAAAGACTAACTATGGCTACACCTTC. Translating it yields CASSPNRKTNYGYTF.

V usage is TRBV27 and J usage is TRBJ2-7; TRBD1 matches 9 bases. Germline CDR1 reads MNHEY; CDR2 reads SMNVEV (reference sequence). V was pared by 5 bases and J by 6 bases, with 5 bases of the junction left unmatched. This CDR3 has 13 amino acids. The CDR3 nucleotides are TGTGCCAGCAGTAGGACAGGGGCTGGCGAGCAGTACTTC. It encodes CASSRTGAGEQYF.

V gene TRBV6-5 combines with J gene TRBJ2-3, with 9 bases lining up with TRBD2. V was clipped by 6 bases and J by 7 bases; unmatched bases: 5. In germline, CDR1 is MNHEY, CDR2 SVGAGI. The CDR3 runs 13 residues. Here the CDR3 DNA reads TGTGCCAGCAGACCTGGACTAGCGCATACGCAGTATTTT. It specifies CASRPGLAHTQYF.

The J gene is TRBJ1-1, the V gene TRBV30, with 11 bases fitting TRBD1. The J segment lost 5 bases and the V segment lost 3 bases, leaving 2 bases of the junction unmatched. The germline V gene has CDR1 GTSNPN and CDR2 SVGIG (reference sequence). The CDR3 is 13 residues long. The CDR3 reads CAWSRDRGTEAFF. For the CDR3, the DNA is TGTGCCTGGAGCCGGGACAGGGGGACTGAAGCTTTCTTT.

The chain has TRBV5-1 and TRBJ1-4, with D uncertain. CDR3 length: 15 amino acids. V lost 0 bases to trimming and J lost 3 bases, with 9 bases between them. Germline lookup yields CDR1 SGHRS and CDR2 YFSETQ. The CDR3 sequence is CASSLAGRSNEKLFF. CDR3 in DNA: TGCGCCAGCAGCTTGGCCGGGCGGTCTAATGAAAAACTGTTTTTT. Together with reference TRBV5-1 and TRBJ1-4, the CDR3 gives the full variable domain: KAGVTQTPRYLIKTRGQQVTLSCSPISGHRSVSWYQQTPGQGLQFLFEYFSETQRNKGNFPGRFSGRQFSNSRSEMNVSTLELGDSALYLCASSLAGRSNEKLFFGSGTQLSVL.

The rearrangement joins TRBV18 to TRBJ1-5; D gene uncertain. The CDR3 is 12 amino acids. The germline V gene has CDR1 KGHSH and CDR2 LQKENI. Deletions cut 2 bases from V and 2 bases from J, with 1 base between. In DNA, the CDR3 is TGTGCCAGCTCACCAGGCAATCAGCCCCAGCATTTT. Protein sequence: CASSPGNQPQHF.

The chain carries TRBV5-1 and TRBJ2-5; D is perhaps TRBD1 or TRBD2 (5 bases each). The CDR3 is made up of 14 amino acids. Looked up from germline, CDR1 is SGHRS and CDR2 is YFSETQ. Trimming removed 1 base at V and 1 base at J, with 8 bases between. CDR3 loop: CASSLFGAQETQYF. The DNA for the CDR3 is TGCGCCAGCAGCTTGTTCGGGGCCCAAGAGACCCAGTACTTC.

The rearrangement uses TRBV6-6 and TRBJ1-2; TRBD1 is a possible D gene (5 bases). V lost 4 bases and J 4 bases, leaving 16 bases between the germline ends. The CDR3 runs to 15 residues. Germline V CDR1 and CDR2: MNHNY, SVGAGI (reference sequence). CDR3 sequence (DNA): TGTGCCAGCAGTTCCCGACAGCGTGGGATCTATGGCTACACCTTC. Residues: CASSSRQRGIYGYTF.

The rearrangement uses TRBV27 and TRBJ1-1, with D maybe TRBD1 (5 bases). CDR3 length equals 12 residues. Looked up from germline, CDR1 is MNHEY and CDR2 is SMNVEV (reference sequence). Trimming removed 5 bases from V and 7 bases from J, with 11 bases in between. In DNA form, the CDR3 reads TGTGCCAGCAGTCTACGGGGGGGTGAAGCTTTCTTT. It is translated as CASSLRGGEAFF.

The V gene is TRBV5-4, the J gene TRBJ2-1; D gene unclear. The germline V gene has CDR1 SGHNT and CDR2 YYREEE (reference sequence). Trimming removed 4 bases from V and 14 bases from J, with 22 bases in between. The CDR3 is made up of 14 amino acids. CDR3 region: CASSPIGGTWAEFF. The CDR3 bases are TGTGCCAGCAGCCCTATCGGCGGAACTTGGGCCGAGTTCTTC. Drawing the rest from reference TRBV5-4 and TRBJ2-1, the complete variable domain is ETGVTQSPTHLIKTRGQQVTLRCSSQSGHNTVSWYQQALGQGPQFIFQYYREEENGRGNFPPRFSGLQFPNYSSELNVNALELDDSALYLCASSPIGGTWAEFFGPGTRLTVL.